A selection of T cell receptor beta chains follows, all from one sample in a study of cytomegalovirus exposure and HLA in healthy donors. Profiling relied on immunoSEQ multiplex PCR, and the TCRdb table lists in-frame clones only, not all of them. The sample carries over 150,000 clones, around 92% recorded once. The material sequenced was PBMCs. These receptors all stem from a woman between 18 and 30 years old in good health and CMV-seropositive. The CDR3 runs from the conserved cysteine through the conserved F or W. The order of the fields is clone size, D gene, V gene, J gene, CDR3 DNA, CDR3 protein. D genes are given only for firm matches. Size values are once, few and many counts, or a class for expanded clones, and some rows have none.

size: once; D: NA; V: TRBV9; J: TRBJ2-3; DNA: TGTGCCAGCAGCGTAGAGGCTAGCAGCACAGATACGCAGTATTTT; CDR3: CASSVEASSTDTQYF
size: NA; D: TRBD2; V: TRBV5-1; J: TRBJ2-1; DNA: TGCGCCAGCAGCTTTGGCGGGAGTCATTACAATGAGCAGTTCTTC; CDR3: CASSFGGSHYNEQFF
size: once; D: TRBD1; V: TRBV9; J: TRBJ1-1; DNA: TGTGCCAGCAGCGAGGGACAGGGCTATGAAGCTTTCTTT; CDR3: CASSEGQGYEAFF
size: NA; D: NA; V: TRBV7-9; J: TRBJ1-2; DNA: TGTGCCAGCAGCTTAGAACAGGATTTTGCTGCGGGGGGCTACACCTTC; CDR3: CASSLEQDFAAGGYTF
size: NA; D: NA; V: TRBV11-2; J: TRBJ2-2; DNA: TGTGCCAGCAGCTTGCGCGCCACGAACACCGGGGAGCTGTTTTTT; CDR3: CASSLRATNTGELFF
size: once; D: TRBD1; V: TRBV14; J: TRBJ2-7; DNA: TGTGCCAGCAGCCTCCCGGACAGGGATCCCTACGAGCAGTACTTC; CDR3: CASSLPDRDPYEQYF
size: NA; D: TRBD2; V: TRBV27; J: TRBJ2-1; DNA: TGTGCCAGCAGTTTACTGGGACTAGCGGGGGCCTCGAGCAATGAGCAGTTCTTC; CDR3: CASSLLGLAGASSNEQFF
size: NA; D: TRBD1; V: TRBV6-1; J: TRBJ1-4; DNA: TGTGCCAGCAGTGAAGTAGCAGGGGGCAATGAAAAACTGTTTTTT; CDR3: CASSEVAGGNEKLFF
size: NA; D: NA; V: TRBV20-1; J: TRBJ2-7; DNA: TGCAGTGCGATGCAGGGAATCGAGCAGTACTTC; CDR3: CSAMQGIEQYF
size: NA; D: TRBD2; V: TRBV19; J: TRBJ2-1; DNA: TGTGCCAGTACCCAAGGGACTAGCGGGAGCGGTGAGCAGTTCTTC; CDR3: CASTQGTSGSGEQFF
size: NA; D: NA; V: TRBV7-8; J: TRBJ1-2; DNA: TGTGCCAGCAGCTTACCCAACAGGGTTGAGGGCTACACCTTC; CDR3: CASSLPNRVEGYTF
size: NA; D: NA; V: TRBV18; J: TRBJ2-1; DNA: TGTGCCAGCTCACCACCGAGCAAAGGGGCAAGTGAGCAGTTCTTC; CDR3: CASSPPSKGASEQFF
size: NA; D: NA; V: TRBV5-1; J: TRBJ2-7; DNA: TGCGCCAGCAGCTTAGGGAGTACCTACGAGCAGTACTTC; CDR3: CASSLGSTYEQYF
size: NA; D: NA; V: TRBV5-1; J: TRBJ2-7; DNA: TGCGCCAGCAGACGGGACACCACCTACGAGCAGTACTTC; CDR3: CASRRDTTYEQYF
size: NA; D: NA; V: TRBV7-2; J: TRBJ2-7; DNA: TGTGCCAGCAGCTCCCAGCAGGGGAGCTCCTACGAGCAGTACTTC; CDR3: CASSSQQGSSYEQYF
size: NA; D: TRBD2; V: TRBV9; J: TRBJ2-5; DNA: TGTGCCAGCAGCGCATCGGGACTATCGGTAACATGGGAGACCCAGTACTTC; CDR3: CASSASGLSVTWETQYF
size: NA; D: TRBD2; V: TRBV4-2; J: TRBJ2-3; DNA: TGTGCCAGCAGCCCCTCCCCCCTAGCGGAGGAGTATTTT; CDR3: CASSPSPLAEEYF
size: NA; D: NA; V: TRBV7-3; J: TRBJ2-3; DNA: TGTGCCAGCAGCTTAATTGCGGCTAGCACAGATACGCAGTATTTT; CDR3: CASSLIAASTDTQYF
size: NA; D: TRBD2; V: TRBV27; J: TRBJ2-3; DNA: TGTGCCAGCAGTTTACTCGCGGGAGACGGTGCAGATACGCAGTATTTT; CDR3: CASSLLAGDGADTQYF
size: NA; D: NA; V: TRBV4-2; J: TRBJ1-4; DNA: TGTGCCAGCAGCCAAGTACAGGGAAGAGGTGAAAAACTGTTTTTT; CDR3: CASSQVQGRGEKLFF
size: NA; D: TRBD2; V: TRBV11-2; J: TRBJ2-2; DNA: TGTGCCAGCAGCTTAGGACTAGCGGGCACCGGGGAGCTGTTTTTT; CDR3: CASSLGLAGTGELFF
size: NA; D: NA; V: TRBV5-1; J: TRBJ1-1; DNA: TGCGCCAGCAGCTTGGGGTATCTGGGGGCGTTCTTT; CDR3: CASSLGYLGAFF
size: NA; D: NA; V: TRBV19; J: TRBJ1-3; DNA: TGTGCCAGTAGTATAGCGAGGTCGGCAGCTGGAAACACCATATATTTT; CDR3: CASSIARSAAGNTIYF
size: once; D: NA; V: TRBV20-1; J: TRBJ2-3; DNA: TGCAGTGTCTCCGGAGATACGCAGTATTTT; CDR3: CSVSGDTQYF
size: NA; D: NA; V: TRBV14; J: TRBJ2-3; DNA: TGTGCCAGCAGCCAAGAGGGCTTCTTCACAGATACGCAGTATTTT; CDR3: CASSQEGFFTDTQYF
size: NA; D: NA; V: TRBV18; J: TRBJ2-1; DNA: TGTGCCAGCTCAGAGGCCATCGACCTCAATGAGCAGTTCTTC; CDR3: CASSEAIDLNEQFF
size: once; D: NA; V: TRBV9; J: TRBJ2-3; DNA: TGTGCCAGCAGCGTATCCCCCAGGCCGGATACGCAGTATTTT; CDR3: CASSVSPRPDTQYF
size: NA; D: NA; V: TRBV28; J: TRBJ2-7; DNA: TGTGCCAGCAGTTTCGAGAATTCCTACGAGCAGTACTTC; CDR3: CASSFENSYEQYF
size: NA; D: TRBD1; V: TRBV6-5; J: TRBJ1-2; DNA: TGTGCCAGCAGTTATGACCGGGGACAGCTATATGGCTACACCTTC; CDR3: CASSYDRGQLYGYTF
size: NA; D: NA; V: TRBV15; J: TRBJ2-1; DNA: TGTGCCACCAGCAGAGATCTAGGCCCTTCTAGGGAGCAGTTCTTC; CDR3: CATSRDLGPSREQFF
size: once; D: NA; V: TRBV4-2; J: TRBJ2-2; DNA: TGTGCCAGCACAACCCGGAGGGCCGCGAACACCGGGGAGCTGTTTTTT; CDR3: CASTTRRAANTGELFF
size: NA; D: NA; V: TRBV11-2; J: TRBJ2-3; DNA: TGTGCCAGCAGCTTAGAGACAGGCCACGATACGCAGTATTTT; CDR3: CASSLETGHDTQYF
size: few; D: NA; V: TRBV6-4; J: TRBJ2-2; DNA: TGTGCCAGCAGTGACGCGGTTGACACCGGGGAGCTGTTTTTT; CDR3: CASSDAVDTGELFF
size: NA; D: NA; V: TRBV20-1; J: TRBJ1-1; DNA: TGCAGTGCTGGGGGGGGTGAAGCTTTCTTT; CDR3: CSAGGGEAFF
size: NA; D: TRBD1; V: TRBV2; J: TRBJ2-3; DNA: TGTGCCAGCAGTTCTTTGGGACAGGGTGGAGGAGATACGCAGTATTTT; CDR3: CASSSLGQGGGDTQYF
size: NA; D: TRBD1; V: TRBV7-9; J: TRBJ1-1; DNA: TGTGCCAGCAGCTCAGAGACAGGGATTGAAGCTTTCTTT; CDR3: CASSSETGIEAFF
size: NA; D: TRBD2; V: TRBV11-3; J: TRBJ2-5; DNA: TGTGCCAGCAGCTTACTTTTTTCAGGACTAGCGGTGTTAGGGACCCAGTACTTC; CDR3: CASSLLFSGLAVLGTQYF
size: NA; D: TRBD2; V: TRBV28; J: TRBJ2-7; DNA: TGTGCCAGCATTACCTTCCTAGCGGGAGGGCAATACGAGCAGTACTTC; CDR3: CASITFLAGGQYEQYF
size: NA; D: TRBD1; V: TRBV27; J: TRBJ2-7; DNA: TGTGCCAGCAGTTTTCGCAACTTGGGTTGGACAGGGGTTGGCGAGCAGTACTTC; CDR3: CASSFRNLGWTGVGEQYF
size: NA; D: NA; V: TRBV6-5; J: TRBJ1-5; DNA: TGTGCCAGCACCCCCGGGGAACGGAATCAGCCCCAGCATTTT; CDR3: CASTPGERNQPQHF
size: NA; D: NA; V: TRBV2; J: TRBJ2-3; DNA: TGTGCCAGCTGGGGCCAAATACCCACAGATACGCAGTATTTT; CDR3: CASWGQIPTDTQYF
size: NA; D: TRBD1; V: TRBV2; J: TRBJ2-1; DNA: TGTGCCAGCAGTGACCCCCTAGGGGGCGTCGGGTCCTACAATGAGCAGTTCTTC; CDR3: CASSDPLGGVGSYNEQFF
size: NA; D: NA; V: TRBV7-9; J: TRBJ1-2; DNA: TGTGCCAGCAGCTACCGGGACATTCATGGCTACACCTTC; CDR3: CASSYRDIHGYTF
size: NA; D: TRBD2; V: TRBV13; J: TRBJ2-7; DNA: TGTGCCAGCAGCCCACTAGCGGGAGCCTCCTACGAGCAGTACTTC; CDR3: CASSPLAGASYEQYF
size: NA; D: TRBD1; V: TRBV7-2; J: TRBJ1-1; DNA: TGTGCCAGCAGCTTAAGGGGTGGGGGACAGGGTAATTTCTTT; CDR3: CASSLRGGGQGNFF